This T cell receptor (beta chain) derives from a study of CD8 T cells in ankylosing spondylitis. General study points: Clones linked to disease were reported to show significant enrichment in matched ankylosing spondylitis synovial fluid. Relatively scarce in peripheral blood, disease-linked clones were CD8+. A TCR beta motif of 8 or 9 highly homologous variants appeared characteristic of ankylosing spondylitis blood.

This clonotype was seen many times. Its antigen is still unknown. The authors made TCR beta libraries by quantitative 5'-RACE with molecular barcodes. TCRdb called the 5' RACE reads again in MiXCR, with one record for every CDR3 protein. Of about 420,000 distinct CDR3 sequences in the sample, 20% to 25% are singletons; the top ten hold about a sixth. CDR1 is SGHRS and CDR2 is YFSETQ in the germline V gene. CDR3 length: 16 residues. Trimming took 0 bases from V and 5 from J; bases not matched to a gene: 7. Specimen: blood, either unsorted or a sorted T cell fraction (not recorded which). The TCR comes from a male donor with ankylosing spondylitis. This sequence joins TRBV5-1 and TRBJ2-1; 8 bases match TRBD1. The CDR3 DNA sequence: TGCGCCAGCAGCTTGGCCGGGCAGGGGGCCAACAATGAGCAGTTCTTC. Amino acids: CASSLAGQGANNEQFF.